This TCR beta chain was observed in a study of shared clonotypes between healthy human individuals. Study details: Each donor's CD8 memory used one plate, CD8 naive two, each CD4 subset three.

Some clones are missing from TCRdb's copy, which holds only in-frame ones; the method was immunoSEQ multiplex PCR. The data show about 1 million clones, more than 60% seen once. CDR1 MDHEN and CDR2 SYDVKM come from the germline V gene. Trimming removed 10 bases from V and 5 bases from J, with 17 bases in between. This CDR3 spans 13 amino acids. This clone has a handful of counts. What it binds is unknown. Broader study findings: Among a few donors, approximately 5.4% of naive CD4 clonotypes were found in common. The four-donor shared clonotypes exceeded non-shared clonotypes in generation probability, with non-shared ones scoring lower.

The authors divided CD4+ cells into CD45RA+ naive and CD45RA-negative memory subsets. The material sequenced was memory CD4+ T cells sorted from blood. Subset here: CD45RA-negative fraction. The chain couples TRBV28 to TRBJ1-2; unclear D gene. This receptor was obtained from a man between 18 and 29 years old in good health. The CDR3 protein is CATSGSGGYGYTF. The CDR3 region has the DNA TGTGCCACCTCGGGGTCGGGAGGGTATGGCTACACCTTC.